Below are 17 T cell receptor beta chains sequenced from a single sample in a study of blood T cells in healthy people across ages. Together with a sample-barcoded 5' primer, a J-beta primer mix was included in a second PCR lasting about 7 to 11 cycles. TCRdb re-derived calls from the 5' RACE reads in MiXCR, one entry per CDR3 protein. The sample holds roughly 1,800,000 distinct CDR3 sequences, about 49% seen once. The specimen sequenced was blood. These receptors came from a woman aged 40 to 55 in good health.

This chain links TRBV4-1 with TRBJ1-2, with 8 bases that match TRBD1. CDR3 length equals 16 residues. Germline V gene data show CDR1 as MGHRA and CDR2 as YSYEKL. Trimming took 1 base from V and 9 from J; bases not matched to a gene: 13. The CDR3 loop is CASSQAEGDRGGRYTF. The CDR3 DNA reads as TGCGCCAGCAGCCAAGCGGAAGGAGACAGGGGCGGTCGCTACACCTTC.

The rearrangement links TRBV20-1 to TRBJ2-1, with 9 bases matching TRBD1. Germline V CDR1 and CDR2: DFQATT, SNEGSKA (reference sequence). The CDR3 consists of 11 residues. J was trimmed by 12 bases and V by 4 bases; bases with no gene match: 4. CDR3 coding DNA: TGCAGTGCTAAAACAGGGGGCTTGCAGTTCTTC. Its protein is CSAKTGGLQFF.

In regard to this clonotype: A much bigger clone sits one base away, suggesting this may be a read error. The CDR3 bases are TGTGCCAGCAGCACCTGGACAGGGCGAGAGACCCAGTACTTC. Protein sequence: CASSTWTGRETQYF. The chain couples TRBV7-2 to TRBJ2-7; TRBD1 aligns across 8 bases. Near its end, the DNA agrees better with TRBJ2-5, so the J call may be wrong. The CDR3 is 14 residues long. The germline CDR1 and CDR2 sequences are SGHTA and FQGNSA.

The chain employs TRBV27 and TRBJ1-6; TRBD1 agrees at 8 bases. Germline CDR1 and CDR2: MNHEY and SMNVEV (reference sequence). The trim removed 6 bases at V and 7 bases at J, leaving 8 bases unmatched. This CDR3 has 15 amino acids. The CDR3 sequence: CASRLGDRPNSPLHF. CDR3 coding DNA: TGTGCCAGCAGGTTGGGGGACAGGCCGAATTCACCCCTCCACTTT.

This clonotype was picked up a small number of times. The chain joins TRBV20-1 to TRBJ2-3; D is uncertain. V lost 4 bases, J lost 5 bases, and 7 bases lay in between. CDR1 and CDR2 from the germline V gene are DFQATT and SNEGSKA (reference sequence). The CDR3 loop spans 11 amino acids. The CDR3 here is CSATQKDTQYF. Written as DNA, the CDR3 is TGCAGTGCTACTCAGAAAGATACGCAGTATTTT.

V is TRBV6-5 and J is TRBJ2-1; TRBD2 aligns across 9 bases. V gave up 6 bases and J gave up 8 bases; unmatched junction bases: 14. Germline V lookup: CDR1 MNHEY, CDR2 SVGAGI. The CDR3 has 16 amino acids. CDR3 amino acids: CASSRLPGLAYDEQFF. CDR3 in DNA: TGTGCCAGCAGCCGCTTGCCGGGACTAGCTTACGATGAGCAGTTCTTC.

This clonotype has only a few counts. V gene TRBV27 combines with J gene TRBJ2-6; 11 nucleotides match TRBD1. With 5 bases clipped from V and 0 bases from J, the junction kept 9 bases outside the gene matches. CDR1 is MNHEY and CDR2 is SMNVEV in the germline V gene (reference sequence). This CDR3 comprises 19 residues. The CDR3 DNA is TGTGCCAGCAGTAAGGGACTGGGACAGGGGGGCTCTGGGGCCAACGTCCTGACTTTC. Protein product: CASSKGLGQGGSGANVLTF. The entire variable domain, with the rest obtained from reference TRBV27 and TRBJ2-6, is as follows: EAQVTQNPRYLITVTGKKLTVTCSQNMNHEYMSWYRQDPGLGLRQIYYSMNVEVTDKGDVPEGYKVSRKEKRNFPLILESPSPNQTSLYFCASSKGLGQGGSGANVLTFGAGSRLTVL.

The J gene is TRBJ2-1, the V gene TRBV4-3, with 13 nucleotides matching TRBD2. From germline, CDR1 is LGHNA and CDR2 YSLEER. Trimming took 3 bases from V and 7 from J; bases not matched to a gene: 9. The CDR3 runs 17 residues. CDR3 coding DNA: TGCGCCAGCAGCCATGGTCCCACTAGCGGGGGGGCTAATGAGCAGTTCTTC. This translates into CASSHGPTSGGANEQFF.

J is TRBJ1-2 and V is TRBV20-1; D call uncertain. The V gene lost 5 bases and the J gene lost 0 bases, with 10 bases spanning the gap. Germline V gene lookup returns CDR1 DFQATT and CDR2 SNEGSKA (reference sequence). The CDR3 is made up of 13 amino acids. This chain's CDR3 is CSAPRLANYGYTF. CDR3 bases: TGCAGTGCTCCCAGGCTTGCTAACTATGGCTACACCTTC.

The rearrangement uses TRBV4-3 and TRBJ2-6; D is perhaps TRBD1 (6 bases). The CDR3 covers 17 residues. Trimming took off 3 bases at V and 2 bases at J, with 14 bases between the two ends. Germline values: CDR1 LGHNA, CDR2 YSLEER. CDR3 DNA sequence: TGCGCCAGCAGCCAGCTACCCCGGGACACTGGGGCCAACGTCCTGACTTTC. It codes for CASSQLPRDTGANVLTF.

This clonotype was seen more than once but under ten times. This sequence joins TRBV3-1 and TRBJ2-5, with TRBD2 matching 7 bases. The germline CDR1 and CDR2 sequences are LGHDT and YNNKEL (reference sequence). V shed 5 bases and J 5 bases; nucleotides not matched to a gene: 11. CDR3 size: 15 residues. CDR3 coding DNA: TGTGCCAGCAGCGGAGGACTAGGCCGGAGGGAGACCCAGTACTTC. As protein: CASSGGLGRRETQYF.

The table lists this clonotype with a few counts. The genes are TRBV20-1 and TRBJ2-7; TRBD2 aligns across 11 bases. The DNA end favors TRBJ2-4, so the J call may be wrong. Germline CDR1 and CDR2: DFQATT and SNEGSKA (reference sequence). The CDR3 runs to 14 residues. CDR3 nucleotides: TGCAGTGCACCTTCCGGGACTAGCGGAAACATTCAGTACTTC. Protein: CSAPSGTSGNIQYF.

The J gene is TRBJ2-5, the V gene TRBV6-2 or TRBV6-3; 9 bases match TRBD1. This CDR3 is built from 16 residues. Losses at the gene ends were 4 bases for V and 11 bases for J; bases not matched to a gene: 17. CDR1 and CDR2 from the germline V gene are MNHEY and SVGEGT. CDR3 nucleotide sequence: TGTGCCAGCAGTTTAAACAGGGGGCTATCTAGGAATGAGCAGTACTTC. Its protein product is CASSLNRGLSRNEQYF.

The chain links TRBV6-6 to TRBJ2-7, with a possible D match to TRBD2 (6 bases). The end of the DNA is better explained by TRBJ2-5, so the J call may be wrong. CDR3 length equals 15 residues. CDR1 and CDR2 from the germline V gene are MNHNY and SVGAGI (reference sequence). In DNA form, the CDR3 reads TGTGCCAGCAGTTACCCCGGACTATTACAAGAGACCCAGTACTTC. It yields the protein CASSYPGLLQETQYF.

The CDR3 region is CSAREMDRGSYNEQFF. The CDR3 nucleotides read TGCAGTGCTAGAGAAATGGACAGGGGCTCCTACAATGAGCAGTTCTTC. V is TRBV20-1 and J is TRBJ2-1, with 9 bases aligning to TRBD1. Germline V gene lookup returns CDR1 DFQATT and CDR2 SNEGSKA (reference sequence). V lost 0 bases to trimming and J lost 0 bases; unmatched junction nucleotides: 3. CDR3 size: 16 residues.

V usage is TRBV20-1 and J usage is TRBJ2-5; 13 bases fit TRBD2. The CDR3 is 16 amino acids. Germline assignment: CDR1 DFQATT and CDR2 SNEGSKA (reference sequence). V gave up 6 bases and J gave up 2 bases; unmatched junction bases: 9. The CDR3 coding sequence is TGCAGTGCCACCGGACTAGCGGGGGCTAGTCAAGAGACCCAGTACTTC. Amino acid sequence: CSATGLAGASQETQYF.

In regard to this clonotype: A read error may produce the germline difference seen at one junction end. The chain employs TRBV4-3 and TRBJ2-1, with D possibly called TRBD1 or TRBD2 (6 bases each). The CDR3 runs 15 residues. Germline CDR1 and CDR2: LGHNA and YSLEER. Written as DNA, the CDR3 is TGCGCCAGCAGCCTAGAACAGGGTAGGGGGGATGAGCGGTTCTTC. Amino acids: CASSLEQGRGDERFF.